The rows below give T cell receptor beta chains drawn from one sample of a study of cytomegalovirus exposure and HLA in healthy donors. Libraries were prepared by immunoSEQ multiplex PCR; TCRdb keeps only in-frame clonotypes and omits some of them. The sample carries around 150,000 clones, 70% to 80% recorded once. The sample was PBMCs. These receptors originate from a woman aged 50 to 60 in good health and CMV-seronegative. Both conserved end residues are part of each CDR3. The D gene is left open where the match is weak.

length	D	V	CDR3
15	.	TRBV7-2	CASRTSSGSWETQYF
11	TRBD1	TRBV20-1	CSARTGMGYTF
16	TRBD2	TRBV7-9	CASSLLAGEPGDTQYF
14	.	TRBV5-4	CASRLEVIQETQYF
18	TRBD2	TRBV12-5	CASGLVRGSGERGETQYF
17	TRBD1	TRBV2	CASSTGTGGGLGTEAFF
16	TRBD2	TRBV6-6	CASSYSGGGAYYEQFF
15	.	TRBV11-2	CASSLSPGVQETQYF
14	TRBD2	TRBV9	CASSVGGGLDTQYF
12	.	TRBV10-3	CAASNSNQPQHF
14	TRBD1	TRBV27	CASSRGQGSYGYTF
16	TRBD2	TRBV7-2	CASSLAGGAGANVLTF
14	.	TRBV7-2	CASRLGRENSEAFF
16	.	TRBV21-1	CASSRDRGSVNYGYTF
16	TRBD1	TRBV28	CASSSLGTGFSYEQYF
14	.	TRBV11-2	CASSQGGGNEKLFF
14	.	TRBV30	CAWTSTTVGTEAFF
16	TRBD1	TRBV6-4	CASSETRDRGSDTQYF
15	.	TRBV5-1	CASSAWSGFADTQYF
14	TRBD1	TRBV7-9	CASSLRQGSVEQYF
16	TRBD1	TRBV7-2	CASSLPGTGATRKQYF
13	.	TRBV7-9	CASSLGPGNEAFF
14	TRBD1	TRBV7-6	CASSLWGRTGEAFF
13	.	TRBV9	CASSFQITDTQYF
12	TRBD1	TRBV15	CATSRSGQGAFF
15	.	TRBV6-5	CASSWNGGSGNTIYF
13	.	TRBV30	CAWTRHWVYGYTF
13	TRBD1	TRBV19	CASFGQGNQPQHF
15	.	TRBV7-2	CASSPVRGGGYEQFF
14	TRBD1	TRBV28	CASTSQGANYGYTF
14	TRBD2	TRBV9	CASSVDPGRGEQYF
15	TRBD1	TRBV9	CASSARTGGEGTIYF
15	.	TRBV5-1	CASSLGLRKNYGYTF
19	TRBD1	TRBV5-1	CASSLGLGTGLATNEKLFF
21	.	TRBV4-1	CASSQVRIFNRQAQNTGELFF
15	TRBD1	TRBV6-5	CASSYSGTVFNEQFF
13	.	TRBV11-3	CASGRGNNSPLHF
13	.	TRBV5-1	CASSPIRSYEQYF
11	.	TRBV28	CASSFSRGQYF
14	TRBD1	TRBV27	CASSLWTGFETQYF
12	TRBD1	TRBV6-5	CASNMGQGKAFF
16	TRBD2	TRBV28	CASSPSGLANTGELFF
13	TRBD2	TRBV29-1	CSVLLAEYNEQFF
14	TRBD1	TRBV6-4	CASSVGQGMGGYTF
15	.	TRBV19	CASNRAASGNTEAFF
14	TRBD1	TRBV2	CASGPGQGAGEQYF
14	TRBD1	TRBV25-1	CASSDWDRGYEQYF
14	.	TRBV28	CASSLFSLGEKLFF
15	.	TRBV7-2	CASSDTPGDNQPQHF
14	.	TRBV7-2	CASSPDPGNYGYTF
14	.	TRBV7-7	CASSLGGVTGELFF
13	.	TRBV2	CASSEDFFSEAFF
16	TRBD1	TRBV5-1	CASSWGTGRSNYGYTF
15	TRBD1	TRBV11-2	CASSLERQGMSEQYF
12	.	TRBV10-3	CAITQVGGPTFF
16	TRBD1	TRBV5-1	CASSLYPGQGAETQYF